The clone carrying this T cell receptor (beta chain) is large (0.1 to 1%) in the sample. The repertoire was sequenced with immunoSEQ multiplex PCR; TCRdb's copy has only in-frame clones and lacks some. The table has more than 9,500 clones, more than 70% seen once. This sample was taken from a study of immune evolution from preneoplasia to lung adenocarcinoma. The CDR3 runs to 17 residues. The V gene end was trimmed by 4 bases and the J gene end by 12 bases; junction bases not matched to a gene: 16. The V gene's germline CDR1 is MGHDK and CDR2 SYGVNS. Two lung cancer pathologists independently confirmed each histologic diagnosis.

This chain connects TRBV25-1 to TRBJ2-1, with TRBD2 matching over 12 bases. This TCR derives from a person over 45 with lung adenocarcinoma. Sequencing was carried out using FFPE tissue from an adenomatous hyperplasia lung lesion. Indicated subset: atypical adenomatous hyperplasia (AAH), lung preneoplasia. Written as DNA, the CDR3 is TGTGCCAGCAGTGCCCCCATGTGGGCTAGCGGGGGGGTGGTGCAGTTCTTC. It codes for CASSAPMWASGGVVQFF.